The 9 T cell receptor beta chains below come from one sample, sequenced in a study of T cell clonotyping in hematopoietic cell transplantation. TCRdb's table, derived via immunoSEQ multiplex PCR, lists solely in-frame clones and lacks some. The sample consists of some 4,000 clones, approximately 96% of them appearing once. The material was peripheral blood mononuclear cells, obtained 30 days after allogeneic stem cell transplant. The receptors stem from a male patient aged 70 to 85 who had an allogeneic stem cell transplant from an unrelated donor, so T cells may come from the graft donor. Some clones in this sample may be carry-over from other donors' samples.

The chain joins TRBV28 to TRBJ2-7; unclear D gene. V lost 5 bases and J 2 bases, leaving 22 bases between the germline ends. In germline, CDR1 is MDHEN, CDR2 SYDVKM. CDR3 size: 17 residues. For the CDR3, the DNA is TGTGCCAGCAGTCCCTCCGCGTTGTGGAGTAGCACCTACGAGCAGTACTTC. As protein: CASSPSALWSSTYEQYF. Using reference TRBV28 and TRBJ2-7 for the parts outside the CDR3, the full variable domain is DVKVTQSSRYLVKRTGEKVFLECVQDMDHENMFWYRQDPGLGLRLIYFSYDVKMKEKGDIPEGYSVSREKKERFSLILESASTNQTSMYLCASSPSALWSSTYEQYFGPGTRLTVT.

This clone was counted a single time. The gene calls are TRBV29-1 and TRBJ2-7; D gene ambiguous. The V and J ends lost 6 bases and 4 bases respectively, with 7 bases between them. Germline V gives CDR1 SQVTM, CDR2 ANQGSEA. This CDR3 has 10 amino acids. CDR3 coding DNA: TGCAGCGTCTTACGGTACGAGCAGTACTTC. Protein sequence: CSVLRYEQYF.

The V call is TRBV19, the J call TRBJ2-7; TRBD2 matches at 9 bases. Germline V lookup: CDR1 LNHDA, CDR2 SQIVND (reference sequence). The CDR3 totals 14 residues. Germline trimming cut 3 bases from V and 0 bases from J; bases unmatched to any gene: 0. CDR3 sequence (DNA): TGTGCCAGTAGTATTAGCGGGAGCTCCTACGAGCAGTACTTC. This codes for CASSISGSSYEQYF.

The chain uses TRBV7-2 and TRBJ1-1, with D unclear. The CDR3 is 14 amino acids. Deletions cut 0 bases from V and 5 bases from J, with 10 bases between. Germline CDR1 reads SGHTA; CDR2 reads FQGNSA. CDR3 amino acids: CASSLATGDTEAFF. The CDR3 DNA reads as TGTGCCAGCAGCTTAGCGACGGGAGATACTGAAGCTTTCTTT.

CDR3 sequence reads: CASSPPVLGSSNQPQHF. In DNA, the CDR3 is TGTGCCAGCTCACCACCCGTTCTGGGCTCAAGCAATCAGCCCCAGCATTTT. V and J are TRBV18 and TRBJ1-5, with no clear D. This CDR3 spans 17 amino acids. Looked up from germline, CDR1 is KGHSH and CDR2 is LQKENI. Trimming removed 0 bases from V and 1 base from J, with 13 bases in between.

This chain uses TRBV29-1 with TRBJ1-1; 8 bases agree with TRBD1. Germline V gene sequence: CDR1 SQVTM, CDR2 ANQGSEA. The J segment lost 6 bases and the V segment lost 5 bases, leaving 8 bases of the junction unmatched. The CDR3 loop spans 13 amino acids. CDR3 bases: TGCAGCGTTAGACAGGGGAGTGGGCCTGAAGCTTTCTTT. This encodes CSVRQGSGPEAFF.

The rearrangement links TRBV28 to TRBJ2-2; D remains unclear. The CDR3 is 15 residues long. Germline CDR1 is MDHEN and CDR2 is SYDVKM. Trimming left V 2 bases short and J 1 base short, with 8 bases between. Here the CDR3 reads CASSLGRGNTGELFF. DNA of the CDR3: TGTGCCAGCAGTTTAGGGCGAGGGAACACCGGGGAGCTGTTTTTT. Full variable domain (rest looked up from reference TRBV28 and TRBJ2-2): DVKVTQSSRYLVKRTGEKVFLECVQDMDHENMFWYRQDPGLGLRLIYFSYDVKMKEKGDIPEGYSVSREKKERFSLILESASTNQTSMYLCASSLGRGNTGELFFGEGSRLTVL.

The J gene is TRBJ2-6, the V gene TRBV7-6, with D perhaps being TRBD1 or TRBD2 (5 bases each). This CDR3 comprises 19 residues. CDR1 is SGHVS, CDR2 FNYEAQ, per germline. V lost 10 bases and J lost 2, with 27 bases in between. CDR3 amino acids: CAIHTPPGTKNPGANVLTF. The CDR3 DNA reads TGTGCCATCCACACCCCCCCCGGGACGAAAAACCCTGGGGCCAACGTCCTGACTTTC.

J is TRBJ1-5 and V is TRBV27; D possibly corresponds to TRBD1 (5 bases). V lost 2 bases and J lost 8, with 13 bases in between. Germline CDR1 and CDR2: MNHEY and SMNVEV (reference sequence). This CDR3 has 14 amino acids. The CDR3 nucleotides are TGTGCCAGCAGTTTACTGGGACGGCGGGAGCCCCAGCATTTT. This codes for CASSLLGRREPQHF.